The 19 T cell receptor beta chains in this list originate from one sample, sequenced in a study of CD8 T cells in ankylosing spondylitis (dated by TCRdb to between 2016 and 2019). Summary of the overall study and its limitations: A TCR beta motif of 8 or 9 highly homologous amino acid variants appeared characteristic of blood from ankylosing spondylitis patients.

These receptors have no identified antigens. The library was prepared using 5' RACE. The sequencer was an Illumina HiSeq 2500. Using fastp trimming at Q25 and MiXCR clonotype assembly, TCRdb reanalyzed the public sequencing data and kept in-frame beta chains. When rows share a CDR3 protein, they turn into one entry using the most common DNA and genes. Present in this sample are 450,000 to 550,000 distinct CDR3 sequences, about 5.7% of which were seen just once. The ten most abundant clones make up around 3.5% of the sample. Source material: blood, either unsorted or a sorted T cell fraction (not recorded which). These receptor sequences come from a male donor with ankylosing spondylitis.

Many counts were recorded for this clonotype. V is TRBV5-1 and J is TRBJ2-3; no firm D call. Trimming left V 4 bases short and J 4 bases short, with 10 bases between. The CDR3 runs 13 residues. CDR1 is SGHRS and CDR2 is YFSETQ in the germline V gene. CDR3 bases: TGCGCCAGCAGCCCGGACCGTCCAGATACGCAGTATTTT. Its protein is CASSPDRPDTQYF. Full variable domain (outside the CDR3, taken from reference TRBV5-1 and TRBJ2-3): KAGVTQTPRYLIKTRGQQVTLSCSPISGHRSVSWYQQTPGQGLQFLFEYFSETQRNKGNFPGRFSGRQFSNSRSEMNVSTLELGDSALYLCASSPDRPDTQYFGPGTRLTVL.

Many counts were recorded for this clonotype. The chain combines TRBV12-3 or TRBV12-4 with TRBJ2-7; D might be TRBD1 (5 bases). The CDR3 is made up of 12 amino acids. V lost 3 bases and J 4 bases, leaving 7 bases between the germline ends. CDR3 DNA sequence: TGTGCCAGCAGTTTGGGGCGGTACGAGCAGTACTTC. Translating it yields CASSLGRYEQYF.

In this sample, this clonotype turned up many times. V and J are TRBV29-1 and TRBJ2-3, with 7 bases aligning to TRBD2. Germline V lookup: CDR1 SQVTM, CDR2 ANQGSEA. The CDR3 has 14 amino acids. Germline trimming cut 4 bases from V and 4 bases from J; bases unmatched to any gene: 8. The CDR3 loop reads CSVGPSGFPDTQYF. DNA for the CDR3: TGCAGCGTTGGACCTAGCGGCTTCCCAGATACGCAGTATTTT.

This clonotype was detected ten times or more. J is TRBJ2-7 and V is TRBV20-1; 13 bases agree with TRBD2. CDR1 and CDR2 (germline): DFQATT, SNEGSKA (reference sequence). The V and J ends lost 6 bases and 7 bases, in that order; junction bases with no gene match: 9. This CDR3 region has 14 residues. Written as DNA, the CDR3 is TGCAGTGCCTATGGACTAGCGGGAGTTGAAGAGCAGTACTTC. This gives the protein CSAYGLAGVEEQYF.

This clonotype was detected many times. The chain couples TRBV7-3 to TRBJ2-5; D gene uncertain. CDR1 and CDR2 (germline): SGHTA, FQGTGA. The CDR3 spans 13 residues. V was trimmed by 3 bases and J by 5 bases, leaving 10 bases between them. CDR3 protein: CASSFNMGETQYF. CDR3 DNA sequence: TGTGCCAGCAGCTTTAATATGGGGGAGACCCAGTACTTC.

In its sample, this clonotype was seen many times. The chain carries TRBV20-1 and TRBJ1-1; D is undetermined. The CDR3 totals 13 residues. Trimming took 1 base from V and 3 from J, leaving 9 bases between them. Germline values: CDR1 DFQATT, CDR2 SNEGSKA (reference sequence). As DNA, the CDR3 is TGCAGTGCTAGAGGCCCTGGACACACTGAAGCTTTCTTT. Its protein product is CSARGPGHTEAFF.

The chain recombines TRBV7-2 with TRBJ2-1; 9 bases match TRBD1. The CDR3 consists of 16 residues. CDR1 is SGHTA, CDR2 FQGNSA, per germline. Trimming at V came to 5 bases and at J to 10 bases, leaving 15 bases not matched to a gene. The CDR3 loop reads CASSVSGTTGGREQFF. CDR3 nucleotides: TGTGCCAGCAGCGTCTCCGGGACCACAGGGGGCAGGGAGCAGTTCTTC.

This clonotype was detected ten times or more. This chain joins TRBV5-8 and TRBJ1-2, with TRBD1 matching over 8 bases. CDR1 is SGHTS, CDR2 YDEGEE, per germline. J lost 4 bases, V lost 1 base, and 3 bases had no gene match. There are 14 residues in the CDR3. The CDR3 loop reads CASSLRQGAYGYTF. The CDR3 DNA reads TGTGCCAGCAGCTTGCGTCAGGGGGCCTATGGCTACACCTTC.

This clonotype was picked up many times. The chain links TRBV10-3 to TRBJ1-1; 8 positions match TRBD1. CDR3 length: 13 amino acids. Germline values: CDR1 ENHRY, CDR2 SYGVKD. The V segment lost 6 bases and the J segment 5 bases; nucleotides outside the gene matches: 5. DNA of the CDR3: TGTGCCATCAGGACGACAGGGGTTACTGAAGCTTTCTTT. Translated: CAIRTTGVTEAFF.

With respect to this clonotype: This may arise from a read error, as a much more abundant clone is one base away. V and J are TRBV4-2 and TRBJ2-7, with 8 bases matching TRBD1. The CDR3 loop spans 15 amino acids. After removal of 4 bases from V and 1 base from J, the junction contained 6 bases not matched to a gene. CDR1 LGHNA and CDR2 YNFKEQ come from the germline V gene. CDR3 bases: TGTGCCAGCAGCCCCCGGGACAGGCGTTCCTACGAGCAGTACTTC. Its protein product is CASSPRDRRSYEQYF.

The CDR3 sequence: CASSRGLAGRETQYF. DNA of the CDR3: TGCGCCAGCAGCAGGGGACTAGCGGGAAGAGAGACCCAGTACTTC. This rearrangement joins TRBV5-1 to TRBJ2-5, with TRBD2 identical over 13 bases. Looked up from germline, CDR1 is SGHRS and CDR2 is YFSETQ. With 4 bases clipped from V and 4 bases from J, the junction kept 4 bases outside the gene matches. The CDR3 is made up of 15 amino acids.

The table lists this clonotype with a few counts. The J gene is TRBJ2-2, the V gene TRBV4-1, with 8 bases fitting TRBD2. Germline V gives CDR1 MGHRA, CDR2 YSYEKL. V dropped 3 bases and J dropped 7; count of bases not matched to a gene: 7. The CDR3 is 15 amino acids. In DNA form, the CDR3 reads TGCGCCAGCAGCCACTTGGGACTAGAAGGCGGGGAGCTGTTTTTT. Translating it yields CASSHLGLEGGELFF.

This chain connects TRBV19 to TRBJ2-1, with 10 bases identical to TRBD1. V shed 3 bases and J 7 bases; nucleotides not matched to a gene: 6. Germline lookup yields CDR1 LNHDA and CDR2 SQIVND (reference sequence). The CDR3 contains 15 residues. DNA for the CDR3: TGTGCCAGTAGTATTATGGGACAGGGGTGGAATGAGCAGTTCTTC. Translated: CASSIMGQGWNEQFF.

Many counts were recorded for this clonotype. V gene TRBV4-3 combines with J gene TRBJ1-2; D is unclear. The V end was cut by 4 bases, the J end by 0 bases, with 9 bases between. The CDR3 spans 14 residues. Germline assignment: CDR1 LGHNA and CDR2 YSLEER. In DNA form, the CDR3 reads TGCGCCAGCAGCCGTGGACGGGCTAACTATGGCTACACCTTC. The encoded protein is CASSRGRANYGYTF.

A few counts support this clonotype. V usage is TRBV5-1 and J usage is TRBJ2-3; tentative D call: TRBD2 (6 bases). Trimming stripped 1 base from V and 6 bases from J, with 12 bases between. This CDR3 spans 14 amino acids. Germline V lookup: CDR1 SGHRS, CDR2 YFSETQ. This CDR3 is CASSLREAVDTQYF. CDR3 nucleotides: TGCGCCAGCAGCTTGAGGGAGGCGGTTGATACGCAGTATTTT. The full variable domain, rest sourced from reference TRBV5-1 and TRBJ2-3, is KAGVTQTPRYLIKTRGQQVTLSCSPISGHRSVSWYQQTPGQGLQFLFEYFSETQRNKGNFPGRFSGRQFSNSRSEMNVSTLELGDSALYLCASSLREAVDTQYFGPGTRLTVL.

The table lists this clonotype with many counts. The chain couples TRBV18 to TRBJ1-3; D uncertain. The CDR3 length is 14 residues. Germline V lookup: CDR1 KGHSH, CDR2 LQKENI. V dropped 2 bases and J dropped 1 base, with 6 bases sitting between them. This CDR3 reads CASSPGFSGNTIYF. As DNA, the CDR3 is TGTGCCAGCTCACCAGGCTTTTCTGGAAACACCATATATTTT.

At least ten counts were recorded for this clonotype. The V gene is TRBV20-1, the J gene TRBJ1-5; D is ambiguous. Trimming shortened V by 4 bases and J by 0 bases, and 10 bases separated the two germline ends. Per the germline V gene, CDR1 is DFQATT and CDR2 is SNEGSKA (reference sequence). There are 14 residues in the CDR3. The CDR3 sequence is CSAKLFGSNQPQHF. As DNA, the CDR3 is TGCAGTGCTAAACTTTTCGGTAGCAATCAGCCCCAGCATTTT.

This clonotype was recorded many times. The chain employs TRBV7-9 and TRBJ2-1; TRBD2 aligns across 8 bases. Trimming removed 5 bases from V and 0 bases from J; junction bases left unmatched: 9. Germline V gives CDR1 SEHNR, CDR2 FQNEAQ (reference sequence). The CDR3 totals 17 residues. CDR3 amino acids: CASSPTSGRSSYNEQFF. CDR3 DNA sequence: TGTGCCAGCAGCCCTACTAGCGGAAGAAGCTCCTACAATGAGCAGTTCTTC.

This clonotype was counted ten times or more. The chain employs TRBV7-2 and TRBJ1-2; TRBD1 matches 10 bases. Germline V lookup: CDR1 SGHTA, CDR2 FQGNSA. The CDR3 sequence is 14 residues long. Trimming removed 6 bases from V and 4 bases from J; junction bases left unmatched: 5. The DNA of the CDR3 is TGTGCCAGCAGACGTCGGGACAGGGGCTATGGCTACACCTTC. Amino acid sequence: CASRRRDRGYGYTF.